Listed here are 30 T cell receptor beta chains from one sample, sequenced in a study of shared clonotypes between healthy human individuals. The data were produced by immunoSEQ multiplex PCR, yet TCRdb's version contains in-frame clones alone and is incomplete. The profile covers approximately 980,000 clones, with less than 85% appearing a single time and 1.5% taken by the ten largest. The sequencing input was memory CD4+ T cells sorted from blood. The sample's subset: CD45RA-negative fraction. These receptors came from a young man in good health.

This clone appeared once. This chain connects TRBV7-2 to TRBJ2-1; D is possibly TRBD2 (5 bases). V was cut by 5 bases and J by 2 bases, with 10 bases left in between. The CDR3 extends over 14 amino acids. CDR1 is SGHTA, CDR2 FQGNSA, per germline. The CDR3 sequence: CASSQEGPYNEQFF. The CDR3 DNA is TGTGCCAGCAGCCAAGAGGGCCCCTACAATGAGCAGTTCTTC.

The J gene is TRBJ1-4, the V gene TRBV7-9, with TRBD1 matching over 8 bases. There are 14 residues in the CDR3. Germline CDR1 and CDR2: SEHNR and FQNEAQ (reference sequence). The J segment lost 8 bases and the V segment lost 3 bases, leaving 5 bases of the junction unmatched. The chain's CDR3 is CASSFQGATEKLFF. The CDR3 bases are TGTGCCAGCAGCTTCCAGGGGGCGACCGAAAAACTGTTTTTT.

This clone has more than one count but fewer than ten. The chain links TRBV30 to TRBJ1-6, with D perhaps matching TRBD1 (6 bases). Germline assignment: CDR1 GTSNPN and CDR2 SVGIG (reference sequence). V was cut by 4 bases and J by 2 bases, with 9 bases left in between. This CDR3 has 14 residues. CDR3 amino acids: CAWKRDTYNSPLHF. The CDR3 coding sequence is TGTGCCTGGAAGAGGGACACCTATAATTCACCCCTCCACTTT.

The chain combines TRBV6-4 with TRBJ2-1, with 14 bases lining up with TRBD2. The V segment lost 5 bases and the J segment 2 bases; nucleotides outside the gene matches: 5. The CDR3 is made up of 17 amino acids. The germline CDR1 and CDR2 sequences are MRHNA and SNTAGT. The CDR3 reads CASSPGTSGGTYNEQFF. The CDR3 coding sequence is TGTGCCAGCAGTCCAGGGACTAGCGGGGGAACCTACAATGAGCAGTTCTTC.

This clone was observed at least ten times. The genes are TRBV11-2 and TRBJ1-2; possibly TRBD1 for D (6 bases). CDR3 size: 15 residues. Between the trimmed V and J ends, which lost 8 bases and 2 bases, there was a span of 18 bases. Germline V gene lookup returns CDR1 SGHAT and CDR2 FQNNGV. The CDR3 DNA is TGTGCCAGCTCCCGGAGTGATACAGGGAACTATGGCTACACCTTC. Its protein product is CASSRSDTGNYGYTF. The whole variable domain, filled in from reference TRBV11-2 and TRBJ1-2, reads EAGVAQSPRYKIIEKRQSVAFWCNPISGHATLYWYQQILGQGPKLLIQFQNNGVVDDSQLPKDRFSAERLKGVDSTLKIQPAKLEDSAVYLCASSRSDTGNYGYTFGSGTRLTVV.

In this sample, this clone turned up many times. The chain recombines TRBV29-1 with TRBJ2-1; 9 positions match TRBD2. Germline V lookup: CDR1 SQVTM, CDR2 ANQGSEA. V lost 5 bases and J lost 7; bases outside the gene matches: 6. The CDR3 runs 13 residues. The CDR3 nucleotides are TGCAGCGTTCTTGGGCTAGCGGGGAATGAGCAGTTCTTC. This translates into CSVLGLAGNEQFF.

The DNA of the CDR3 is TGTGCCAGCCGCCGCCCAGATAGCTCTGGGGCCAACGTCCTGACTTTC. Translating gives CASRRPDSSGANVLTF. This chain links TRBV6-7 with TRBJ2-6; no clear D. TRBV6-7 is known as an ORF, though its function is uncertain. V lost 8 bases, J lost 0 bases, and 14 bases lay in between. There are 16 residues in the CDR3.

V gene TRBV11-2 combines with J gene TRBJ2-1; 11 bases are shared with TRBD2. After removal of 5 bases from V and 3 bases from J, the junction contained 6 bases not matched to a gene. In germline, CDR1 is SGHAT, CDR2 FQNNGV. The CDR3 loop spans 16 amino acids. In nucleotides, the CDR3 is TGTGCCAGCAGCCCTTCTAGCGGGAGGTACTACAATGAGCAGTTCTTC. It codes for CASSPSSGRYYNEQFF.

The chain employs TRBV6-1 and TRBJ2-3; D unclear. From germline, CDR1 is MNHNS and CDR2 SASEGT. The CDR3 loop spans 16 amino acids. V was shortened by 4 bases and J by 0 bases, with 14 bases between the two germline ends. CDR3 amino acids: CASSGERIPSTDTQYF. Written as DNA, the CDR3 is TGTGCCAGCAGTGGCGAACGTATACCTAGCACAGATACGCAGTATTTT.

This clone was counted once. The V gene is TRBV6-1, the J gene TRBJ1-5; TRBD1 matches 7 bases. J gave up 6 bases and V 3 bases, and 8 bases lay outside the gene matches. Germline CDR1 and CDR2: MNHNS and SASEGT. This CDR3 spans 15 amino acids. For the CDR3, the DNA is TGTGCCAGCAGTGATAGGGCAGGGGGTTCTCAGCCCCAGCATTTT. It specifies CASSDRAGGSQPQHF.

The rearrangement uses TRBV2 and TRBJ2-7; 7 positions match TRBD1. Trimming removed 4 bases from V and 3 bases from J; junction bases left unmatched: 3. Germline CDR1 reads SNHLY; CDR2 reads FYNNEI. The CDR3 sequence is 13 residues long. CDR3 coding DNA: TGTGCCAGCAGTGGACAGGGTAACTACGAGCAGTACTTC. It specifies CASSGQGNYEQYF.

The rearrangement uses TRBV18 and TRBJ1-1; D unresolved. The CDR3 has 13 amino acids. The germline gives CDR1 KGHSH, CDR2 LQKENI. Trimming shortened V by 3 bases and J by 0 bases, and 5 bases separated the two germline ends. CDR3 sequence: CASSPIVNTEAFF. The CDR3 nucleotides are TGTGCCAGCTCACCGATTGTGAACACTGAAGCTTTCTTT.

The chain couples TRBV5-1 to TRBJ2-7, with a possible D match to TRBD2 (5 bases). Germline loops: CDR1 SGHRS, CDR2 YFSETQ. V lost 4 bases to trimming and J lost 4 bases, with 15 bases between them. This CDR3 has 14 residues. The chain's CDR3 is CASSPRATHYEQYF. For the CDR3, the DNA is TGCGCCAGCAGCCCGCGGGCGACCCATTACGAGCAGTACTTC.

The chain uses TRBV6-1 and TRBJ1-2; D unclear. Germline V gene sequence: CDR1 MNHNS, CDR2 SASEGT. V gave up 7 bases and J gave up 10 bases, with 19 bases separating them. The CDR3 length is 13 residues. CDR3 amino acids: CASILWTLRAYTF. CDR3 nucleotide sequence: TGTGCCAGCATTTTGTGGACCTTGCGTGCCTACACCTTC.

This chain links TRBV5-1 with TRBJ2-1; 8 positions agree with TRBD2. Unmatched junction bases numbered 7, after V lost 4 bases and J lost 10 bases. Germline CDR1 SGHRS, CDR2 YFSETQ. CDR3 length equals 13 residues. CDR3 amino acids: CASSGTSALEQFF. CDR3 sequence (DNA): TGCGCCAGCAGCGGGACTAGTGCACTAGAGCAGTTCTTC.

The chain carries TRBV7-2 and TRBJ2-7, with 7 bases that match TRBD1. V was pared by 8 bases and J by 3 bases, with 13 bases of the junction left unmatched. This CDR3 is built from 15 residues. Germline V lookup: CDR1 SGHTA, CDR2 FQGNSA. DNA for the CDR3: TGTGCCAGCGGGTCGACAGGGATCAGATACTACGAGCAGTACTTC. Its protein is CASGSTGIRYYEQYF.

The chain recombines TRBV5-1 with TRBJ1-1, with D hard to call. The CDR3 sequence is 11 residues long. Per the germline V gene, CDR1 is SGHRS and CDR2 is YFSETQ. Trimming took off 0 bases at V and 8 bases at J, with 5 bases between the two ends. For the CDR3, the DNA is TGCGCCAGCAGCTTGGGACAAGAAGCTTTCTTT. This gives the protein CASSLGQEAFF.

The chain uses TRBV7-2 and TRBJ2-2; 10 nucleotides match TRBD2. Germline V gene data show CDR1 as SGHTA and CDR2 as FQGNSA. The CDR3 consists of 18 residues. Losses at the gene ends were 1 base for V and 2 bases for J; bases not matched to a gene: 7. CDR3 coding DNA: TGTGCCAGCAGCTTAGTCCTACTAGCGGGGTCAAACACCGGGGAGCTGTTTTTT. Protein: CASSLVLLAGSNTGELFF.

This chain connects TRBV9 to TRBJ2-3; D is possibly TRBD1 (6 bases). The CDR3 loop spans 15 amino acids. The ends were cut back, 4 bases at V and 2 bases at J, with 14 bases in the middle. Germline CDR1 is SGDLS and CDR2 is YYNGEE. The CDR3 loop is CASSMQGTPTDTQYF. In DNA, the CDR3 is TGTGCCAGCAGCATGCAGGGGACCCCCACAGATACGCAGTATTTT.

The rearrangement joins TRBV5-1 to TRBJ2-3, with D tentatively TRBD1 (6 bases). The CDR3 is made up of 15 amino acids. V was clipped by 0 bases and J by 0 bases, with 8 bases between them. Germline CDR1 reads SGHRS; CDR2 reads YFSETQ. The CDR3 sequence is CASSLETGSTDTQYF. CDR3 in DNA: TGCGCCAGCAGCTTGGAGACAGGAAGCACAGATACGCAGTATTTT. The variable domain in full, completed from reference TRBV5-1 and TRBJ2-3, reads KAGVTQTPRYLIKTRGQQVTLSCSPISGHRSVSWYQQTPGQGLQFLFEYFSETQRNKGNFPGRFSGRQFSNSRSEMNVSTLELGDSALYLCASSLETGSTDTQYFGPGTRLTVL.

V gene TRBV4-3 combines with J gene TRBJ2-5; 8 nucleotides agree with TRBD2. Trimming removed 0 bases from V and 4 bases from J; junction bases left unmatched: 4. Germline V CDR1 and CDR2: LGHNA, YSLEER. The CDR3 extends over 15 amino acids. CDR3: CASSQDPAGGETQYF. CDR3 nucleotide sequence: TGCGCCAGCAGCCAAGACCCGGCGGGAGGAGAGACCCAGTACTTC.

V usage is TRBV28 and J usage is TRBJ1-5, with TRBD1 matching 7 bases. The germline V gene encodes CDR1 MDHEN and CDR2 SYDVKM. V was pared by 6 bases and J by 8 bases, with 7 bases of the junction left unmatched. This CDR3 comprises 13 residues. In DNA form, the CDR3 reads TGTGCCAGCAGGGGGGGACAGTGGGAGCCCCAGCATTTT. This encodes CASRGGQWEPQHF.

This clone was counted between two and nine times. The chain is built from TRBV5-8 and TRBJ2-6, with D unresolved. The V end lost 4 bases, the J end lost 5 bases, and 4 bases lay between the germline ends. Germline values: CDR1 SGHTS, CDR2 YDEGEE. The CDR3 length is 12 residues. CDR3 in DNA: TGTGCCAGCAGCCGGAGGGCCAACGTCCTGACTTTC. Translation gives CASSRRANVLTF.

The J gene is TRBJ1-2, the V gene TRBV5-1, with 7 nucleotides matching TRBD1. V trimming: 0 bases; J trimming: 7 bases; junction bases outside the gene matches: 6. Germline CDR1 is SGHRS and CDR2 is YFSETQ. CDR3 length: 14 amino acids. The CDR3 here is CASSLAAQGIGYTF. The CDR3 DNA reads as TGCGCCAGCAGCTTGGCCGCACAGGGGATTGGCTACACCTTC.

V gene TRBV15 combines with J gene TRBJ1-2; D is unclear. This CDR3 is built from 14 residues. The V end was cut by 0 bases, the J end by 5 bases, with 10 bases between. Per germline, CDR1 LNHNV and CDR2 YYDKDF (reference sequence). CDR3 in amino acids: CATSRDNGFYGYTF. In DNA form, the CDR3 reads TGTGCCACCAGCAGAGATAATGGGTTTTATGGCTACACCTTC. The complete variable domain, with remaining parts taken from reference TRBV15 and TRBJ1-2, reads DAMVIQNPRYQVTQFGKPVTLSCSQTLNHNVMYWYQQKSSQAPKLLFHYYDKDFNNEADTPDNFQSRRPNTSFCFLDIRSPGLGDTAMYLCATSRDNGFYGYTFGSGTRLTVV.

This clone has a handful of counts. The chain has TRBV30 and TRBJ1-2; D not certain. The V end lost 3 bases, the J end lost 0 bases, and 8 bases lay between the germline ends. The germline V gene encodes CDR1 GTSNPN and CDR2 SVGIG (reference sequence). This CDR3 is built from 13 residues. The DNA of the CDR3 is TGTGCCTGGAGACGGCCAGCTAACTATGGCTACACCTTC. It translates to CAWRRPANYGYTF.

This clone was seen a single time. The V call is TRBV14, the J call TRBJ1-2; the match to TRBD1 covers 8 bases. CDR3 length: 13 residues. CDR1 SGHDN and CDR2 FVKESK come from the germline V gene. V lost 4 bases, J lost 8 bases, and 6 bases stayed unmatched. The CDR3 region is CASSRQTGVGYTF. DNA of the CDR3: TGTGCCAGCAGCCGACAGACAGGGGTCGGCTACACCTTC.

The chain carries TRBV6-5 and TRBJ2-7, with 10 bases matching TRBD1. Germline V gene sequence: CDR1 MNHEY, CDR2 SVGAGI. The CDR3 sequence is 14 residues long. The junction had 4 bases not matched to a gene; V was cut back by 6 bases and J by 2 bases. The DNA of the CDR3 is TGTGCCAGCAGGTACGGACAGGGGGCCTACGAGCAGTACTTC. Residues: CASRYGQGAYEQYF.

This clone was seen a single time. It differs at one base from a far larger clone, so likely a read error. This chain uses TRBV25-1 with TRBJ2-5, with D hard to call. CDR1 is MGHDK, CDR2 SYGVNS, per germline. V lost 6 bases and J lost 2, with 4 bases in between. This CDR3 region has 11 residues. DNA of the CDR3: TGTGCCAGCAGGGGGCAAGAGACCCAGTACTTC. Translating it yields CASRGQETQYF.

This clone was picked up a small number of times. This chain connects TRBV5-1 to TRBJ2-7, with D possibly matching TRBD1 (6 bases). Germline V gene sequence: CDR1 SGHRS, CDR2 YFSETQ. The CDR3 has 14 amino acids. Trimming left V 1 base short and J 0 bases short, with 8 bases between. The CDR3 DNA follows: TGCGCCAGCAGCTTGACAGGGTTCTCCTACGAGCAGTACTTC. Protein: CASSLTGFSYEQYF.